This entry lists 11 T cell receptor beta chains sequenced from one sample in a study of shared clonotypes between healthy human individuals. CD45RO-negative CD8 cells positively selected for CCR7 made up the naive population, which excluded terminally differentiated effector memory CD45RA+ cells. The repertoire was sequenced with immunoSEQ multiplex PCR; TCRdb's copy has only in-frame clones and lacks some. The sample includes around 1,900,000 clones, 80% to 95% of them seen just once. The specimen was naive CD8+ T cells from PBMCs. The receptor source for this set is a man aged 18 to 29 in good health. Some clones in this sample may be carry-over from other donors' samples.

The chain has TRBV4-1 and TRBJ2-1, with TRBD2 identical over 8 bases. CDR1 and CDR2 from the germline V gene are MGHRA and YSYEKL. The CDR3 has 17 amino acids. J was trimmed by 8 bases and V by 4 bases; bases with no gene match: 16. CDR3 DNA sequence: TGCGCCAGCAGCCTACTGCCCGGGACTAGACGATTTGATGAGCAGTTCTTC. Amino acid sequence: CASSLLPGTRRFDEQFF.

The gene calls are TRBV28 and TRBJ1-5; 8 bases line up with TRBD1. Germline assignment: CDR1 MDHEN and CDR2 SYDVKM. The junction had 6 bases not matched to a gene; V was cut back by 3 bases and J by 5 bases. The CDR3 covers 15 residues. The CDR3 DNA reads TGTGCCAGCAGTTTCGGACAGGGTATCCATCAGCCCCAGCATTTT. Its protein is CASSFGQGIHQPQHF.

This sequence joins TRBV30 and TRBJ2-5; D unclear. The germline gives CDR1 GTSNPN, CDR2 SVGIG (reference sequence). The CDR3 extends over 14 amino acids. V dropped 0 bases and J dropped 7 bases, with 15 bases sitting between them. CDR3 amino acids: CAWSVRVPGGTQYF. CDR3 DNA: TGTGCCTGGAGTGTACGGGTCCCCGGCGGGACCCAGTACTTC.

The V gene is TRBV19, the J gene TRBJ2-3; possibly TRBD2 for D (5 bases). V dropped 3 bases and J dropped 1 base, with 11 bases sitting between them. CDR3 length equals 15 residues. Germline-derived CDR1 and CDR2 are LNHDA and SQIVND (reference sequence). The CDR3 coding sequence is TGTGCCAGTAGTATTAATCCCGGGGGCACAGATACGCAGTATTTT. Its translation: CASSINPGGTDTQYF. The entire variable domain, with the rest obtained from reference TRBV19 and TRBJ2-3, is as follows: DGGITQSPKYLFRKEGQNVTLSCEQNLNHDAMYWYRQDPGQGLRLIYYSQIVNDFQKGDIAEGYSVSREKKESFPLTVTSAQKNPTAFYLCASSINPGGTDTQYFGPGTRLTVL.

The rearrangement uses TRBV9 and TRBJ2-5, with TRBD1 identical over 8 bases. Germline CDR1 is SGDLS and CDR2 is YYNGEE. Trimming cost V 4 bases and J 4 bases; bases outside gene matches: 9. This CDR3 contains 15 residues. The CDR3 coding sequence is TGTGCCAGCAGCTCCCGGACAGGGAAGGCAGAGACCCAGTACTTC. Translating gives CASSSRTGKAETQYF.

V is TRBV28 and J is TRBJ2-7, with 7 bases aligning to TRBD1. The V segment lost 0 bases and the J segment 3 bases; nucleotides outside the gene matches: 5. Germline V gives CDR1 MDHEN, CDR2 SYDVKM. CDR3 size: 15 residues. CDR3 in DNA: TGTGCCAGCAGTTTATGGGTGACAGGGCACTACGAGCAGTACTTC. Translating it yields CASSLWVTGHYEQYF. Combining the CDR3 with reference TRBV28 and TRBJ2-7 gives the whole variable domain DVKVTQSSRYLVKRTGEKVFLECVQDMDHENMFWYRQDPGLGLRLIYFSYDVKMKEKGDIPEGYSVSREKKERFSLILESASTNQTSMYLCASSLWVTGHYEQYFGPGTRLTVT.

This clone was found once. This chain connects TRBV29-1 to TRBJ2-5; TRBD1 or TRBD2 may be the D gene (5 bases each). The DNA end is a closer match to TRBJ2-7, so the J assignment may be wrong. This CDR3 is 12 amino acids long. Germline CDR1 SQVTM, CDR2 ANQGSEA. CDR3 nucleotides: TGCAGCGTACCCGGGGCCTCCTACGAGCAGTACTTC. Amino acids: CSVPGASYEQYF.

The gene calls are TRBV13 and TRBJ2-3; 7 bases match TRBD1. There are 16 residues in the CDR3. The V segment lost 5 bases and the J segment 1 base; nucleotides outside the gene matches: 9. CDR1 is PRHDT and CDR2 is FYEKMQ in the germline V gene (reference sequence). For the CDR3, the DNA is TGTGCCAGCAGCCCCACAGGGGCTGGGGGCACAGATACGCAGTATTTT. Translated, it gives CASSPTGAGGTDTQYF.

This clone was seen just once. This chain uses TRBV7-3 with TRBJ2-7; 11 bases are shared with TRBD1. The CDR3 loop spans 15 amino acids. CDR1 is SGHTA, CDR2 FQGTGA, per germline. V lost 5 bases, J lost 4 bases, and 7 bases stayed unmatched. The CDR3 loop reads CASSVYRDRGYEQYF. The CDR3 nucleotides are TGTGCCAGCAGCGTATACCGGGACAGGGGGTACGAGCAGTACTTC.

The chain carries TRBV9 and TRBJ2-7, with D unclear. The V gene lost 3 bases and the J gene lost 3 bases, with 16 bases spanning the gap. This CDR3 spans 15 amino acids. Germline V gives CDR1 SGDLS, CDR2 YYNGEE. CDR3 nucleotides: TGTGCCAGCAGCGCCGAACCGGACCCCTTCTACGAGCAGTACTTC. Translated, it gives CASSAEPDPFYEQYF.

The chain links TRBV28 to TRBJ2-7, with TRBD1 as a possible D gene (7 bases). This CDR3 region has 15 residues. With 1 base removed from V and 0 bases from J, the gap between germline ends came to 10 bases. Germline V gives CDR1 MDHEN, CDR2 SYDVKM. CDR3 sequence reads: CASSLLEGASYEQYF. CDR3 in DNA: TGTGCCAGCAGTTTATTGGAGGGGGCCTCCTACGAGCAGTACTTC.